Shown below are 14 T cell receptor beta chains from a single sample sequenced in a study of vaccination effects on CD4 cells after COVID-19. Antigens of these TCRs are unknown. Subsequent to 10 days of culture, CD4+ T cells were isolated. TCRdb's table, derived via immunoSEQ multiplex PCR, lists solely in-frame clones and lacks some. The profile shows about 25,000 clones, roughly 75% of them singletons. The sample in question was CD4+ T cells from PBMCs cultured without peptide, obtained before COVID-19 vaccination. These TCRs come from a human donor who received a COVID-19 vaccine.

For the CDR3, the DNA is TGTGCCAGCTCGAAGGACGGAGTCATGAACACTGAAGCTTTCTTT. Its protein product is CASSKDGVMNTEAFF. The chain has TRBV18 and TRBJ1-1; no firm D call. The CDR3 is made up of 15 amino acids. Deletions cut 6 bases from V and 0 bases from J, with 14 bases between. Germline values: CDR1 KGHSH, CDR2 LQKENI.

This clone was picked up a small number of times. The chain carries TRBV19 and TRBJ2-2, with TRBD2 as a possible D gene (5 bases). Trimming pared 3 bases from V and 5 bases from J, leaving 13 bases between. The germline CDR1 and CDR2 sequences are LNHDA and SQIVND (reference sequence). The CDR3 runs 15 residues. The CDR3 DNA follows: TGTGCCAGTAGTATTTTCGGGGATGGAACCGGGGAGCTGTTTTTT. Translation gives CASSIFGDGTGELFF.

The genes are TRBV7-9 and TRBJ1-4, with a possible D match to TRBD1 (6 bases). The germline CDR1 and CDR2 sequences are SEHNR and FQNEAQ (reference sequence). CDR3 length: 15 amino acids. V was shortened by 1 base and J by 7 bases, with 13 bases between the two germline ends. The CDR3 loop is CASSLEGGRGEKLFF. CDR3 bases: TGTGCCAGCAGCTTAGAGGGGGGCCGGGGTGAAAAACTGTTTTTT.

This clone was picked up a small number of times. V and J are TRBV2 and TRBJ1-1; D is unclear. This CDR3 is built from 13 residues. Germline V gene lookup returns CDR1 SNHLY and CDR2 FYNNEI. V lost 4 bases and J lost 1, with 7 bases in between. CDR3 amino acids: CASSVGENTEAFF. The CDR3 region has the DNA TGTGCCAGCAGTGTTGGGGAGAACACTGAAGCTTTCTTT.

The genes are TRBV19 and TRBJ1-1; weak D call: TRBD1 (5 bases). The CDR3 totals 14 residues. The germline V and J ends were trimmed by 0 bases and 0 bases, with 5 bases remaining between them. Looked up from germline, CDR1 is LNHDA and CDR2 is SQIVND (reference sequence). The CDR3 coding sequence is TGTGCCAGTAGTATAGAAGGGGTGAACACTGAAGCTTTCTTT. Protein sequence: CASSIEGVNTEAFF.

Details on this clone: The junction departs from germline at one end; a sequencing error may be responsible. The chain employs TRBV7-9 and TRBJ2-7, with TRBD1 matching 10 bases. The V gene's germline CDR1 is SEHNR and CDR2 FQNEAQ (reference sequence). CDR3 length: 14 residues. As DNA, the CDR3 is TGTGCCAGCAGCCTAGCGACAGGGGGCGGCGAGCAGTACTTC. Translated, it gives CASSLATGGGEQYF.

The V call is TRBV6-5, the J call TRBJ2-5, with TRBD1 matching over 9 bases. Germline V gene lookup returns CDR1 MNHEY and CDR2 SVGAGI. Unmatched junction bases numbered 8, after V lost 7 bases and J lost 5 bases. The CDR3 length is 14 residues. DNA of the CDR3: TGTGCCAGCACCACCACAGGGGGCGGTGAGACCCAGTACTTC. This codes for CASTTTGGGETQYF.

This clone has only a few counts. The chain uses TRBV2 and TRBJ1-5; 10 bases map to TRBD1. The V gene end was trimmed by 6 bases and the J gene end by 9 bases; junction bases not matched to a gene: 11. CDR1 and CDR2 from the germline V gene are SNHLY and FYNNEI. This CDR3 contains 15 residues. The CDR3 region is CASSKPGQGIPPQHF. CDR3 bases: TGTGCCAGCAGCAAACCGGGACAGGGGATACCGCCCCAGCATTTT. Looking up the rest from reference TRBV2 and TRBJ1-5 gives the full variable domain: EPEVTQTPSHQVTQMGQEVILRCVPISNHLYFYWYRQILGQKVEFLVSFYNNEISEKSEIFDDQFSVERPDGSNFTLKIRSTKLEDSAMYFCASSKPGQGIPPQHFGDGTRLSIL.

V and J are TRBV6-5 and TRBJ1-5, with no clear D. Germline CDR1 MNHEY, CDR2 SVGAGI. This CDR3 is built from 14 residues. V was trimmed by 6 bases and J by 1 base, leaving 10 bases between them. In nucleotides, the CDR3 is TGTGCCAGCAGCCTGACGGCGAGCAATCAGCCCCAGCATTTT. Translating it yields CASSLTASNQPQHF.

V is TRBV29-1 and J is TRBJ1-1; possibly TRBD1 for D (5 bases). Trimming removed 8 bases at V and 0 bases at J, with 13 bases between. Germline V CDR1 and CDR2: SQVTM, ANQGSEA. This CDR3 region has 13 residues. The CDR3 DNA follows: TGCAGCACCCTCAGGGAGATGAACACTGAAGCTTTCTTT. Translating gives CSTLREMNTEAFF.

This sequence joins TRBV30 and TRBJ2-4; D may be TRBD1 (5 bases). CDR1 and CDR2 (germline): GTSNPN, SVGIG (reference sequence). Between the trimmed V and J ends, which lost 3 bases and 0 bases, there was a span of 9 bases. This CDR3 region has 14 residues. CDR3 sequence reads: CAWRPRVAKNIQYF. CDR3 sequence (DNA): TGTGCCTGGAGGCCCAGGGTAGCCAAAAACATTCAGTACTTC.

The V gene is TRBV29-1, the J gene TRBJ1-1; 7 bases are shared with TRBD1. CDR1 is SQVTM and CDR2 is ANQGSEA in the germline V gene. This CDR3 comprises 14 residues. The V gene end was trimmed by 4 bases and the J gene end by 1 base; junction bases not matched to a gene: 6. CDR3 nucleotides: TGCAGCGTTGGACTCGGGACAGAGAACACTGAAGCTTTCTTT. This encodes CSVGLGTENTEAFF.

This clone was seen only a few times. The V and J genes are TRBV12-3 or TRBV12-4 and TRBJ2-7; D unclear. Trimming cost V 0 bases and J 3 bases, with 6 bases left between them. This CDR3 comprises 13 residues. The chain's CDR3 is CASSLAVDYEQYF. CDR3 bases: TGTGCCAGCAGTTTAGCGGTCGACTACGAGCAGTACTTC.

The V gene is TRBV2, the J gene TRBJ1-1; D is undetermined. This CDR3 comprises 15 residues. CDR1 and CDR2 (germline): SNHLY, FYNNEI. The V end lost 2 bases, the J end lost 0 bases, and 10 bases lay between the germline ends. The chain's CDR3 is CASSEWIQMNTEAFF. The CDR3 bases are TGTGCCAGCAGTGAATGGATCCAAATGAACACTGAAGCTTTCTTT. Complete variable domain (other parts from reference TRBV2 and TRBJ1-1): EPEVTQTPSHQVTQMGQEVILRCVPISNHLYFYWYRQILGQKVEFLVSFYNNEISEKSEIFDDQFSVERPDGSNFTLKIRSTKLEDSAMYFCASSEWIQMNTEAFFGQGTRLTVV.